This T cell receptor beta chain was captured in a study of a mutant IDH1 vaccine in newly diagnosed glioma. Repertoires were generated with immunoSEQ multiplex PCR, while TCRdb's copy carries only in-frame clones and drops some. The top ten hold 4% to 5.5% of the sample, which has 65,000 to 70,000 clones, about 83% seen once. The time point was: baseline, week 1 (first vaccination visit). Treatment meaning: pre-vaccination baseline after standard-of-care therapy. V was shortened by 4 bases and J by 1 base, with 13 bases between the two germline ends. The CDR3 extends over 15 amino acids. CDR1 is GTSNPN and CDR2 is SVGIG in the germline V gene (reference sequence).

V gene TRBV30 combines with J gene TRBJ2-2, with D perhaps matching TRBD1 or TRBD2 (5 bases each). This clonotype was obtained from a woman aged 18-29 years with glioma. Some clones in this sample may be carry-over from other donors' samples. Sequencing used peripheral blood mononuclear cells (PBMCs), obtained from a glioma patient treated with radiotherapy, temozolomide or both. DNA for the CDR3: TGTGCCTGGAACCCCGGGACGGAGAACACCGGGGAGCTGTTTTTT. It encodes CAWNPGTENTGELFF.